One sample yielded the 19 T cell receptor beta chains listed below, sequenced in a study of T cells in Graves' hyperthyroidism and ophthalmopathy. It was RNA transcripts that yielded the amplified TCR beta CDR3 regions. TCR CDR3 underwent first-round RT-PCR with the HTBI primer set. TCRdb called the multiplex PCR reads again in MiXCR, with one record for every CDR3 protein. The sample has fewer than 600,000 distinct CDR3 sequences; about 15% are singletons. Sequenced: blood. These receptors were obtained from a woman between 18 and 30 years old with Graves' hyperthyroidism.

Turning to this clonotype: This may be a read error, as it is one base from a much larger clone. The chain joins TRBV30 to TRBJ1-5, with TRBD1 as a possible D gene (6 bases). This CDR3 is 15 amino acids long. CDR1 GTSNPN and CDR2 SVGIG come from the germline V gene (reference sequence). This CDR3 reads CAWRAGAIGNQLQHF. As DNA, the CDR3 is TGTGCCTGGAGGGCGGGGGCGATTGGCAATCAGCTCCAGCATTTT.

There are many counts of this clonotype. The chain carries TRBV6-5 and TRBJ2-5; D assignment may be TRBD1 or TRBD2 (5 bases each). This CDR3 has 16 residues. Trimming removed 0 bases from V and 2 bases from J, with 13 bases in between. Germline V gene sequence: CDR1 MNHEY, CDR2 SVGAGI. CDR3 bases: TGTGCCAGCAGTTACTCGATACGGGGCGGTCAAGAGACCCAGTACTTC. Amino acids: CASSYSIRGGQETQYF.

Here the CDR3 reads CASSGLAGSYEQYF. As DNA, the CDR3 is TGTGCCAGCAGCGGACTAGCGGGATCCTACGAGCAGTACTTC. The chain carries TRBV3-1 and TRBJ2-7; 12 nucleotides agree with TRBD2. Per germline, CDR1 LGHDT and CDR2 YNNKEL (reference sequence). The CDR3 extends over 14 amino acids. V lost 5 bases and J lost 1; bases outside the gene matches: 0.

This clonotype appeared many times. This rearrangement joins TRBV6-2 or TRBV6-3 to TRBJ2-1; 9 nucleotides match TRBD2. The trim removed 0 bases at V and 1 base at J, leaving 4 bases unmatched. The germline V gene encodes CDR1 MNHEY and CDR2 SVGEGT. The CDR3 is made up of 17 amino acids. CDR3 amino acids: CASSYSVAGDSYNEQFF. The CDR3 DNA sequence: TGTGCCAGCAGTTACTCGGTAGCGGGAGATTCCTACAATGAGCAGTTCTTC.

This clonotype was detected many times. This chain connects TRBV12-3 or TRBV12-4 to TRBJ1-5; D is undetermined. V dropped 3 bases and J dropped 7 bases, with 4 bases sitting between them. This CDR3 has 11 residues. CDR3 bases: TGTGCCAGCAGTTTTGCCCAGCCCCAGCATTTT. Its translation is CASSFAQPQHF.

This clonotype was seen repeatedly, ten times or more. This chain joins TRBV2 and TRBJ1-1; TRBD1 is a possible D gene (6 bases). With 6 bases removed from V and 4 bases from J, the gap between germline ends came to 12 bases. CDR1 SNHLY and CDR2 FYNNEI come from the germline V gene. The CDR3 is 13 amino acids. The CDR3 region has the DNA TGTGCCAGCAGGCTACAGGGATCCACTGAAGCTTTCTTT. This translates into CASRLQGSTEAFF.

This sequence joins TRBV13 and TRBJ2-7, with D possibly TRBD1 on 5 matching bases. Trimming cost V 0 bases and J 7 bases, with 13 bases left between them. This CDR3 contains 14 residues. Germline assignment: CDR1 PRHDT and CDR2 FYEKMQ (reference sequence). The CDR3 here is CASSLGGQGGEQYF. The CDR3 DNA reads as TGTGCCAGCAGCTTAGGAGGGCAGGGTGGGGAGCAGTACTTC.

The rearrangement joins TRBV12-3 or TRBV12-4 to TRBJ2-6, with no clear D. V dropped 5 bases and J dropped 0 bases, with 11 bases sitting between them. CDR3 length: 16 amino acids. This CDR3 is CASSPREHSGANVLTF. The CDR3 bases are TGTGCCAGCAGTCCCCGAGAGCACTCTGGGGCCAACGTCCTGACTTTC.

There are many counts of this clonotype. CDR3 bases: TGTGCCAGCAGCTTACGGCAGGCGAACACCGGGGAGCTGTTTTTT. This sequence encodes CASSLRQANTGELFF. The chain joins TRBV7-2 to TRBJ2-2; D remains unclear. Trimming left V 2 bases short and J 0 bases short, with 7 bases between. Germline-derived CDR1 and CDR2 are SGHTA and FQGNSA. The CDR3 loop spans 15 amino acids.

Only a few counts were recorded for this clonotype. This CDR3 is CASSYSGGTGGSGELFF. In DNA, the CDR3 is TGTGCCAGCAGTTACTCGGGAGGGACAGGGGGTTCCGGGGAGCTGTTTTTT. The chain is built from TRBV6-6 and TRBJ2-2; TRBD1 agrees at 11 bases. CDR1 MNHNY and CDR2 SVGAGI come from the germline V gene (reference sequence). The CDR3 runs 17 residues. With 0 bases clipped from V and 6 bases from J, the junction kept 6 bases outside the gene matches.

The chain recombines TRBV11-3 with TRBJ2-2; 7 positions agree with TRBD2. The V and J ends lost 2 bases and 7 bases, in that order; junction bases with no gene match: 10. From germline, CDR1 is SGHNT and CDR2 YENEEA. This CDR3 has 16 residues. CDR3 region: CASSLISAGAFGELFF. The DNA of the CDR3 is TGTGCCAGCAGCTTAATAAGCGCGGGAGCCTTCGGGGAGCTGTTTTTT.

This clonotype was counted at least ten times. The chain couples TRBV11-2 to TRBJ2-1; D remains unclear. The ends were cut back, 5 bases at V and 8 bases at J, with 10 bases in the middle. The CDR3 length is 12 residues. CDR1 is SGHAT, CDR2 FQNNGV, per germline. The CDR3 nucleotides read TGTGCCAGCAGCCTAAGGTTGGATGAGCAGTTCTTC. This gives the protein CASSLRLDEQFF.

This clonotype was counted at least ten times. The CDR3 protein is CASSVRSTEAFF. In nucleotides, the CDR3 is TGTGCCAGCAGCGTTCGTAGCACTGAAGCTTTCTTT. This rearrangement joins TRBV9 to TRBJ1-1; no firm D call. Trimming cost V 2 bases and J 4 bases, with 6 bases left between them. The CDR3 has 12 residues. The germline V gene has CDR1 SGDLS and CDR2 YYNGEE.

Many counts were recorded for this clonotype. J is TRBJ2-1 and V is TRBV20-1, with a tentative D call TRBD2 (5 bases). CDR3 length: 15 residues. The V gene's germline CDR1 is DFQATT and CDR2 SNEGSKA (reference sequence). Trimming shortened V by 0 bases and J by 7 bases, and 16 bases separated the two germline ends. CDR3 sequence: CSARDRLRRRNEQFF. In nucleotides, the CDR3 is TGCAGTGCTAGAGATCGACTCCGAAGGAGGAATGAGCAGTTCTTC.

This clonotype occurred a few times. V usage is TRBV27 and J usage is TRBJ1-2; a weak D match, TRBD1 (6 bases). Germline V gives CDR1 MNHEY, CDR2 SMNVEV (reference sequence). Trimming shortened V by 8 bases and J by 5 bases, and 18 bases separated the two germline ends. This CDR3 has 14 amino acids. In DNA form, the CDR3 reads TGTGCCAGCGGATCGGGACACGGTGATTATGGCTACACCTTC. It specifies CASGSGHGDYGYTF.

This clonotype appeared many times. The chain employs TRBV7-9 and TRBJ2-7, with TRBD2 matching 14 bases. Germline values: CDR1 SEHNR, CDR2 FQNEAQ (reference sequence). The CDR3 totals 16 residues. The junction had 10 bases not matched to a gene; V was cut back by 5 bases and J by 7 bases. The CDR3 loop reads CASSVKPGLAGVEQYF. CDR3 DNA: TGTGCCAGCAGCGTTAAACCGGGACTAGCGGGAGTTGAGCAGTACTTC.

This clonotype was counted at least ten times. The J gene is TRBJ2-3, the V gene TRBV20-1; D possibly corresponds to TRBD2 (6 bases). V was clipped by 1 base and J by 2 bases, with 10 bases between them. CDR3 size: 14 residues. Germline CDR1 DFQATT, CDR2 SNEGSKA (reference sequence). CDR3 in amino acids: CSARGLAYTDTQYF. The CDR3 bases are TGCAGTGCTAGAGGGCTAGCGTACACAGATACGCAGTATTTT.

The sample holds many counts of this clonotype. This sequence joins TRBV24-1 and TRBJ2-5; D is unclear. This CDR3 has 12 residues. The germline V gene has CDR1 KGHDR and CDR2 SFDVKD. The ends were cut back, 7 bases at V and 3 bases at J, with 8 bases in the middle. For the CDR3, the DNA is TGTGCCACCAGGGGTGTTGAAGAGACCCAGTACTTC. This encodes CATRGVEETQYF.

The chain joins TRBV14 to TRBJ2-2, with TRBD2 identical over 15 bases. This CDR3 comprises 18 residues. CDR1 SGHDN and CDR2 FVKESK come from the germline V gene. Trimming at V came to 1 base and at J to 5 bases, leaving 5 bases not matched to a gene. The DNA for the CDR3 is TGTGCCAGCAGCCAAGGGGCCGGACTAGCGGGAGGGACCGGGGAGCTGTTTTTT. This codes for CASSQGAGLAGGTGELFF.